The 7 T cell receptor beta chains listed next were all sequenced from one sample in a study of human T cells and chemical hapten exposure. Time point given: pre-sensitization, week 0. Specified treatment: therapeutic diphenylcyclopropenone sensitization with weekly scalp DPC. TCRdb fed the RACE reads into MiXCR, producing one record per CDR3 protein. This table has tens of thousands of distinct CDR3 sequences, around 15% appearing once. Sequenced material: whole blood, taken in connection with sensitization to the hapten diphenylcyclopropenone (DPC). Receptors were obtained from a woman between 50 and 59 years old with alopecia areata. Some clones in this sample may be carry-over from other donors' samples.

The chain recombines TRBV19 with TRBJ1-1; D call uncertain. This CDR3 contains 12 residues. V was cut by 5 bases and J by 1 base, with 5 bases left in between. CDR1 and CDR2 (germline): LNHDA, SQIVND (reference sequence). CDR3 sequence: CASSSGNTEAFF. The DNA of the CDR3 is TGTGCCAGTAGTTCGGGGAACACTGAAGCTTTCTTT.

The chain uses TRBV7-2 and TRBJ2-5, with D uncertain. With 2 bases removed from V and 6 bases from J, the gap between germline ends came to 4 bases. The CDR3 is 11 amino acids. CDR1 and CDR2 from the germline V gene are SGHTA and FQGNSA. CDR3 amino acids: CASSLKQTQYF. The CDR3 DNA sequence: TGTGCCAGCAGCTTAAAACAGACCCAGTACTTC.

This clonotype was counted a few times. J is TRBJ2-2 and V is TRBV29-1; 7 bases agree with TRBD2. Unmatched junction bases numbered 6, after V lost 6 bases and J lost 2 bases. The length of the CDR3 is 14 residues. The V gene's germline CDR1 is SQVTM and CDR2 ANQGSEA. Here the CDR3 reads CSVGPSGNTGELFF. Written as DNA, the CDR3 is TGCAGCGTGGGCCCTAGCGGTAACACCGGGGAGCTGTTTTTT.

At least ten counts were recorded for this clonotype. CDR3 coding DNA: TGTGCCAGCAGTGCGGGACAGGGGCATAAAGGCTACACCTTC. This gives the protein CASSAGQGHKGYTF. The V call is TRBV25-1, the J call TRBJ1-2; the match to TRBD1 covers 10 bases. V lost 4 bases to trimming and J lost 8 bases; unmatched junction nucleotides: 7. The CDR3 is made up of 14 amino acids. Germline lookup yields CDR1 MGHDK and CDR2 SYGVNS.

This CDR3 reads CSVRTGLQPQHF. CDR3 coding DNA: TGCAGCGTTAGGACAGGGCTTCAGCCCCAGCATTTT. The chain uses TRBV29-1 and TRBJ1-5; 8 positions agree with TRBD1. Per the germline V gene, CDR1 is SQVTM and CDR2 is ANQGSEA. The CDR3 is made up of 12 amino acids. The ends lost 5 bases at V and 6 bases at J; junction bases unmatched: 3. Variable domain in full (rest from reference TRBV29-1 and TRBJ1-5): SAVISQKPSRDICQRGTSLTIQCQVDSQVTMMFWYRQQPGQSLTLIATANQGSEATYESGFVIDKFPISRPNLTFSTLTVSNMSPEDSSIYLCSVRTGLQPQHFGDGTRLSIL.

The V call is TRBV20-1, the J call TRBJ1-5; 9 positions agree with TRBD1. Germline CDR1 reads DFQATT; CDR2 reads SNEGSKA (reference sequence). V lost 5 bases, J lost 3 bases, and 8 bases stayed unmatched. The CDR3 covers 15 residues. As DNA, the CDR3 is TGCAGTGCTGGATACGGGACAGGGTTCAATCAGCCCCAGCATTTT. Its translation is CSAGYGTGFNQPQHF.

The V call is TRBV20-1, the J call TRBJ2-1; TRBD2 aligns across 13 bases. V was pared by 1 base and J by 9 bases, with 6 bases of the junction left unmatched. The CDR3 runs 15 residues. Germline loops: CDR1 DFQATT, CDR2 SNEGSKA (reference sequence). This CDR3 is CSARAPGLAGSEQFF. The CDR3 DNA is TGCAGTGCTAGAGCCCCGGGACTAGCGGGATCTGAGCAGTTCTTC.